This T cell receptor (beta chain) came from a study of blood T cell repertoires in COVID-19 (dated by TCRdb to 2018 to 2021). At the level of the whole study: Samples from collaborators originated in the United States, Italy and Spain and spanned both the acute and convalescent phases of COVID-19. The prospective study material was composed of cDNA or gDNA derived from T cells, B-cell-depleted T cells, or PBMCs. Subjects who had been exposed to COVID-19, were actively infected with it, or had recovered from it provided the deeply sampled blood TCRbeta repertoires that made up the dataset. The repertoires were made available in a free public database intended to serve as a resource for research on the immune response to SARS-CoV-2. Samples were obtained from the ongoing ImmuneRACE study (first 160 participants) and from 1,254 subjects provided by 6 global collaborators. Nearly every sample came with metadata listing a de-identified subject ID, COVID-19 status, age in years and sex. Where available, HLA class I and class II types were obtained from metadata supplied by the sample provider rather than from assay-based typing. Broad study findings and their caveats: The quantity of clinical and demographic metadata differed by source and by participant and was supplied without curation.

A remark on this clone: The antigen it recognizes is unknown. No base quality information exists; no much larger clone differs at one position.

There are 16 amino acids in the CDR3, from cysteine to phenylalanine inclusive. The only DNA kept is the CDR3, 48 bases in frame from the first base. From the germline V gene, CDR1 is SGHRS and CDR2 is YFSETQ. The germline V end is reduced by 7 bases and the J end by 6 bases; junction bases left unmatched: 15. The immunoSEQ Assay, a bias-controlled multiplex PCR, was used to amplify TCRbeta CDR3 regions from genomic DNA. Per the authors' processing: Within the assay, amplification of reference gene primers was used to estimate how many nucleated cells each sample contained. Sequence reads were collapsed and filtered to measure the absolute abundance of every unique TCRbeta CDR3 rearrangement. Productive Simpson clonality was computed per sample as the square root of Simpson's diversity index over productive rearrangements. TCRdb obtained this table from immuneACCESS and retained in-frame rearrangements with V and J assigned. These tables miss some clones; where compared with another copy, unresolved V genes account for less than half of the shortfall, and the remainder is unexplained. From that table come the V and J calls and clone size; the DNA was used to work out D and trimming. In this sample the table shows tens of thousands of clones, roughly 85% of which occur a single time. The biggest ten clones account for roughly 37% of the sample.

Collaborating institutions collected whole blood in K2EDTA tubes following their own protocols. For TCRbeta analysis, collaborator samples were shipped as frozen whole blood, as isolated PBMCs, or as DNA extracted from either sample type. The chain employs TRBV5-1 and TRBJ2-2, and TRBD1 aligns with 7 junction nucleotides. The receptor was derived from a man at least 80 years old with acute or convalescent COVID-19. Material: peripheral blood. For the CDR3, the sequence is CASAALTGIGAGELFF. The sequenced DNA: TGCGCCAGCGCAGCCTTGACAGGGATCGGGGCCGGGGAGCTGTTTTTT.